This paragraph covers one T cell receptor beta chain sequence. The antigen is not known. This record belongs to a study of T cell responses to AZD1222 COVID-19 vaccine. The CDR3 extends over 14 amino acids. Germline V gene data show CDR1 as GTSNPN and CDR2 as SVGIG (reference sequence). Trimming shortened V by 1 base and J by 7 bases, and 13 bases separated the two germline ends. Overall study findings and caveats: Clonal diversity may have been underestimated in mostly white British donors. It was only after the peak T cell response that any repertoires were sampled.

Profiling relied on immunoSEQ multiplex PCR, and the TCRdb table lists in-frame clones only, not all of them. Of around 210,000 clones listed, about 95% were seen once; the top ten hold around 1.7%. This material consisted of peripheral blood, taken 28 days after the second dose of the MenACWY control vaccine. The clonotype was recovered from an adult who received the MenACWY meningococcal vaccine as a control. The rearrangement joins TRBV30 to TRBJ1-4, with D tentatively TRBD1 (6 bases). CDR3 bases: TGTGCCTGGAGTGGTACAGGGACGGGTGAAAAACTGTTTTTT. It encodes CAWSGTGTGEKLFF.